This T cell receptor (beta chain) appears in the sequencing data of a study of T cell responses to AZD1222 COVID-19 vaccine. V was pared by 2 bases and J by 7 bases, with 6 bases between. The germline CDR1 and CDR2 sequences are SEHNR and FQNEAQ (reference sequence). This CDR3 is 12 amino acids long. Generated by immunoSEQ multiplex PCR, the TCRdb table keeps only in-frame clones and is missing some. The table has some 120,000 clones, 80% to 90% seen once; the top ten hold about 5.6%. Overall study findings and caveats: Donors were chiefly white British, with a greater number of females, and clonal diversity was perhaps underestimated. Across the whole spike, CD4 TCRs peaked at regions 160-218 and 743-854.

Concerning this clone: Its antigen is not known.

The rearrangement joins TRBV7-9 to TRBJ2-1; D is uncertain. Sequencing was performed on peripheral blood, taken on day 0 of AZD1222 vaccination. The receptor's source is an adult in good health. Written as DNA, the CDR3 is TGTGCCAGCAGCTTAAAGGGAAATGAGCAGTTCTTC. Translation: CASSLKGNEQFF.